The rows below give T cell receptor beta chains drawn from one sample of a study of regulatory T cells in long-lasting Graves disease. TCRdb ran MiXCR on the multiplex PCR reads and lists one entry per CDR3 protein. The sample contains approximately 360,000 distinct CDR3 sequences, 10% to 15% of which appear only once. These same data were also listed under a study on T cells in Graves' hyperthyroidism and ophthalmopathy.

The sample was peripheral blood mononuclear cells (PBMCs), taken at new diagnosis, from a patient treated with antithyroid drugs. The receptor source for this set is a woman aged 18-30 years with Graves disease. Each CDR3 is given without its conserved first and last residue.

v_call	j_call	cdr3_aa
TRBV9	TRBJ2-5	ASSWGRTHQETQY
TRBV24-1	TRBJ1-1	ATSDGAEAF
TRBV11-2	TRBJ2-7	ASSLHTYSYEQY
TRBV15	TRBJ1-4	ATSRPRTGAFEFATNEKLF
TRBV29-1	TRBJ2-1	SVGQTGGLHEQF
TRBV9	TRBJ2-1	ASQAGRGRNEQF
TRBV7-2	TRBJ1-2	ASRSKGFRDYGYT
TRBV5-6	TRBJ2-7	ASSSPGVYEQY
TRBV20-1	TRBJ2-2	SARVPRGGELF
TRBV20-1	TRBJ2-7	SARERKYEQY
TRBV6-2/TRBV6-3	TRBJ2-1	ASSVGLAYNEQF
TRBV13	TRBJ2-3	ASSLLQDRGSRRTDTQY
TRBV2	TRBJ2-5	ASSEMASFPQETQY
TRBV20-1	TRBJ2-3	SAPPAAVADTQY
TRBV7-2	TRBJ2-2	ASSISGGEAGELF
TRBV28	TRBJ2-5	ASGQETQY
TRBV6-1	TRBJ1-5	ASRSGGVWTQH
TRBV12-3/TRBV12-4	TRBJ2-1	ASRPDRGGWSSYNEQF
TRBV7-3	TRBJ2-3	ASSITRQASTDTQY
TRBV11-2	TRBJ2-3	ASSRLAGAYRTDTQY
TRBV6-2/TRBV6-3	TRBJ2-3	ASQPGNTDTQY
TRBV28	TRBJ2-1	ASSSGFPINNEQF
TRBV5-1	TRBJ2-5	ASGTSGQETQY
TRBV7-2	TRBJ2-5	ASSSRDRGRGGETQY
TRBV6-1	TRBJ2-1	ATRDRQYSSYNEQF
TRBV15	TRBJ2-7	ATSTLSGRAPYNSYEQY
TRBV7-2	TRBJ2-3	ASSLSRKADTQY
TRBV12-5	TRBJ2-1	ASGLSSPSLYNEQF
TRBV27	TRBJ2-5	ASSFAGTRETQY
TRBV6-5	TRBJ1-1	ASSYSMARTEAF
TRBV27	TRBJ2-1	ASREGQGEF